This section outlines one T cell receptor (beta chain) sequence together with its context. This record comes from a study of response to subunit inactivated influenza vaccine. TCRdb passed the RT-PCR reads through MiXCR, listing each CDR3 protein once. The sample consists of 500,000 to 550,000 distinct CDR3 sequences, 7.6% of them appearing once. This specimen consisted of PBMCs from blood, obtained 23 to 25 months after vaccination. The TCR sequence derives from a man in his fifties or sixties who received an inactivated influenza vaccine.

The CDR3 region has the DNA TGTGCCACCAGCAGAGATCGCGGGGTATCCGAGCAGTACTTC. Protein product: CATSRDRGVSEQYF. This chain uses TRBV15 with TRBJ2-7, with D possibly being TRBD2 (6 bases). The V and J ends lost 0 bases and 6 bases respectively, with 12 bases between them. In germline, CDR1 is LNHNV, CDR2 YYDKDF (reference sequence). The CDR3 covers 14 residues.